This entry is about one TCR beta chain. In the source study's methods: Amplified reference gene primers provided the basis for estimating nucleated cell counts. TCRdb's copy holds only in-frame clones and misses some; the assay was immunoSEQ multiplex PCR. That table supplies the V and J calls and clone size; D and trimming were determined from the DNA. This sample yields approximately 50,000 clones, of which 86% are seen a single time; 20% to 25% belongs to the top ten. This sample is part of a study of blood T cell repertoires in COVID-19. Overall study context: Sites across the United States, Italy and Spain contributed samples from acute and convalescent COVID-19. PBMCs, B-cell-depleted T cells, or T cells provided the cDNA or gDNA that made up the material.

V shed 4 bases, J shed 4 bases, and the junction held 10 bases outside the gene matches. The germline V gene has CDR1 SGHNT and CDR2 YYREEE (reference sequence). The CDR3 spans 17 residues. This TCR derives from a woman of 80 years or more with acute or convalescent COVID-19. Sequencing was done on a sample of peripheral blood. V is TRBV5-4 and J is TRBJ2-5; 13 nucleotides line up with TRBD2. The CDR3 spells CASSPSGLAGLGETQYF. The CDR3 DNA reads TGTGCCAGCAGCCCGTCGGGACTAGCGGGATTAGGAGAGACCCAGTACTTC. Full variable domain (outside the CDR3, taken from reference TRBV5-4 and TRBJ2-5): ETGVTQSPTHLIKTRGQQVTLRCSSQSGHNTVSWYQQALGQGPQFIFQYYREEENGRGNFPPRFSGLQFPNYSSELNVNALELDDSALYLCASSPSGLAGLGETQYFGPGTRLLVL.